The 3 T cell receptor beta chains below come from one sample, sequenced in a study of blood T cell repertoires in COVID-19. TCRdb keeps only in-frame clones here, not all; method: immunoSEQ multiplex PCR. The repertoire has roughly 150,000 clones, 75% to 80% of them found once; the top ten carry over 11%. The source material was peripheral blood. The source of these receptors is a woman of 80 years or more with acute or convalescent COVID-19.

As DNA, the CDR3 is TGTGCCAGCAGCCGAGTTAGCGGGGAGCAGTACTTC. Protein product: CASSRVSGEQYF. The J gene is TRBJ2-7, the V gene TRBV3-1 (or the pseudogene TRBV3-2); 7 nucleotides match TRBD2. There are 12 residues in the CDR3. Germline V gives CDR1 LGHDT, CDR2 YNNKEL (reference sequence). V lost 4 bases to trimming and J lost 7 bases; unmatched junction nucleotides: 4.

The gene calls are TRBV5-4 and TRBJ2-6; TRBD2 is a possible D gene (5 bases). The V end was cut by 0 bases, the J end by 2 bases, with 9 bases between. CDR1 SGHNT and CDR2 YYREEE come from the germline V gene (reference sequence). The length of the CDR3 is 16 residues. For the CDR3, the DNA is TGTGCCAGCAGCTTGGGTCGGGGAGCTGGGGCCAACGTCCTGACTTTC. This encodes CASSLGRGAGANVLTF.

The V call is TRBV28, the J call TRBJ1-5, with D possibly being TRBD1 (5 bases). V lost 10 bases and J 12 bases, leaving 19 bases between the germline ends. Germline lookup yields CDR1 MDHEN and CDR2 SYDVKM. This CDR3 region has 12 residues. The CDR3: CATGGGQRVQHF. CDR3 DNA: TGTGCCACCGGGGGGGGTCAGAGGGTCCAGCATTTT.